This TCR beta chain was recorded in a study of T cell changes during pregnancy in multiple sclerosis. V gave up 4 bases and J gave up 2 bases; unmatched junction bases: 3. This CDR3 has 14 amino acids. The germline gives CDR1 SGHNT, CDR2 YYREEE (reference sequence). Generated by immunoSEQ multiplex PCR, the TCRdb table keeps only in-frame clones and is missing some. The sample holds tens of thousands of clones, 75% to 95% seen once. The sample consisted of CD8+ T cells from peripheral blood mononuclear cells, taken before pregnancy. This TCR derives from a female donor with multiple sclerosis, enrolled in a pregnancy study. This chain uses TRBV5-4 with TRBJ1-2; the match to TRBD1 covers 9 bases. The CDR3 DNA is TGTGCCAGCAGCGTAGACAGGGGGAACTATGGCTACACCTTC. This sequence encodes CASSVDRGNYGYTF.